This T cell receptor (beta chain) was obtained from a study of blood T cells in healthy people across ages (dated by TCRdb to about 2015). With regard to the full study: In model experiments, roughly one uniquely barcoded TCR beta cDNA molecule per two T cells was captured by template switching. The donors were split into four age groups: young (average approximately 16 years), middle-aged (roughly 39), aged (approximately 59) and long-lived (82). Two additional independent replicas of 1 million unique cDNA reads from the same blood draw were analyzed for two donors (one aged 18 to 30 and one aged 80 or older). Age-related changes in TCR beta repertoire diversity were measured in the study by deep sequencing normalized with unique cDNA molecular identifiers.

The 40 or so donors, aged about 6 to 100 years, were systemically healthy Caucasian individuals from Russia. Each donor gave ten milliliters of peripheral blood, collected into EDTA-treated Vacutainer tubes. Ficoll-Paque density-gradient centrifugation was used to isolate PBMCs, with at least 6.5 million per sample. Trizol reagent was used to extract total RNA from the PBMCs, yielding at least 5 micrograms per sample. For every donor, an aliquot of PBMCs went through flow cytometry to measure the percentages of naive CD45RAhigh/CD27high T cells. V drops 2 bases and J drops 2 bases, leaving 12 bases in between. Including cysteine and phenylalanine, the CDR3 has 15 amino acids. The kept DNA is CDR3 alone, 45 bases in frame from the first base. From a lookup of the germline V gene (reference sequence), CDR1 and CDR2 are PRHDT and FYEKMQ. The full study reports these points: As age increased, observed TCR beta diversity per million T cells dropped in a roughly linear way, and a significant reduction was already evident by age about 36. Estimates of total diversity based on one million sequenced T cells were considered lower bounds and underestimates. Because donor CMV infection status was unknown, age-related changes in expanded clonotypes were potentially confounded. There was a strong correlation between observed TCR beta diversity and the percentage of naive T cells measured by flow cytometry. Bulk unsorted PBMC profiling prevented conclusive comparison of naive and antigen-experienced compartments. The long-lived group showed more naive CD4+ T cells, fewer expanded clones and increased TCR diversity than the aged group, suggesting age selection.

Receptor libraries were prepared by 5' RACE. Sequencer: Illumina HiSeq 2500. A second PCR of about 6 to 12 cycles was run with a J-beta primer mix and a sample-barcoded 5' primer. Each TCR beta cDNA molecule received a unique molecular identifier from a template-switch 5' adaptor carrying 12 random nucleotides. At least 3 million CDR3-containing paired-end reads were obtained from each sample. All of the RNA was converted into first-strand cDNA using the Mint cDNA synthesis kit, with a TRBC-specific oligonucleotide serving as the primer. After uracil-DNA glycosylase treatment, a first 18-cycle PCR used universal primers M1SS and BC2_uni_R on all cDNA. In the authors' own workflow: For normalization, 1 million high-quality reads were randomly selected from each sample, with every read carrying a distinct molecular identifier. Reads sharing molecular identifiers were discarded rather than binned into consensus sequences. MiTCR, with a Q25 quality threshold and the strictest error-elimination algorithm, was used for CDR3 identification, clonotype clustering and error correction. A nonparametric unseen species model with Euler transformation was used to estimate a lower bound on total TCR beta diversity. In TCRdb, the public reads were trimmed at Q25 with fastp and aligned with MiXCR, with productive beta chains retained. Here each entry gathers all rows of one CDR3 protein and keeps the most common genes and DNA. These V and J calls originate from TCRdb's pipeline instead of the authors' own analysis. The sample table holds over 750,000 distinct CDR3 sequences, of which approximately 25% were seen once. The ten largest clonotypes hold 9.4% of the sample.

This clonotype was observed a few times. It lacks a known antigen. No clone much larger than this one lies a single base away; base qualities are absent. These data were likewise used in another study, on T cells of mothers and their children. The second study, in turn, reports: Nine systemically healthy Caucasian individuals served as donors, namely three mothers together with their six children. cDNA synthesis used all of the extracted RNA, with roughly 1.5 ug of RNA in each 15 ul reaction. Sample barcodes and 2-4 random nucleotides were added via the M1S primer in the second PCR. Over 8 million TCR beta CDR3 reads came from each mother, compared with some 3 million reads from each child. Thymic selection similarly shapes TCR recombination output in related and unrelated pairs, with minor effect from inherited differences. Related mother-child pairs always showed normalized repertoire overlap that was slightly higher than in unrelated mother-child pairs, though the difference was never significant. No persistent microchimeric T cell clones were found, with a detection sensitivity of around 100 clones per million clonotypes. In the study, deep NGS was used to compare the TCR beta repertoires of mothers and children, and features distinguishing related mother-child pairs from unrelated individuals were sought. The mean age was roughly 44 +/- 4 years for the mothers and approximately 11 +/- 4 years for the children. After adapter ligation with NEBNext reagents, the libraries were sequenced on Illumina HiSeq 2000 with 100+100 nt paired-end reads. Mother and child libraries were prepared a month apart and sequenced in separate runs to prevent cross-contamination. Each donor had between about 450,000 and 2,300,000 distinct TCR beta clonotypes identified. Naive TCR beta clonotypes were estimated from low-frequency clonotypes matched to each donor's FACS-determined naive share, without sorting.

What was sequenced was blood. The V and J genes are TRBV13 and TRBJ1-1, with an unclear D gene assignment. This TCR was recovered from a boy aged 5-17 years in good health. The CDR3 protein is CASSLFLAGNTEAFF. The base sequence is TGTGCCAGCAGCTTATTTCTGGCAGGCAACACTGAAGCTTTCTTT.